The sequence of this T cell receptor (beta chain) was determined in a study of blood T cell repertoires in COVID-19. Study-wide context: The United States, Italy and Spain supplied acute and convalescent COVID-19 samples. From T cells, B-cell-depleted T cells, or PBMCs came the material, which was cDNA or gDNA.

Sequencing used immunoSEQ multiplex PCR; TCRdb keeps in-frame clones, though not all of them. Altogether roughly 120,000 clones are present, 75% to 80% being singletons, with the ten largest covering approximately 16%. V was trimmed by 0 bases and J by 5 bases, leaving 29 bases between them. The CDR3 has 20 residues. CDR1 is SGHVS, CDR2 FQNEAQ, per germline. The clonotype originates from an elderly woman with active or convalescent COVID-19. The gene calls are TRBV7-8 and TRBJ2-7; weak D call: TRBD1 (8 bases). Source material: peripheral blood. The CDR3 loop reads CASSLAGEGRTGRGFHEQYF. CDR3 bases: TGTGCCAGCAGCTTAGCGGGTGAAGGCCGGACAGGGCGGGGGTTCCACGAGCAGTACTTC.